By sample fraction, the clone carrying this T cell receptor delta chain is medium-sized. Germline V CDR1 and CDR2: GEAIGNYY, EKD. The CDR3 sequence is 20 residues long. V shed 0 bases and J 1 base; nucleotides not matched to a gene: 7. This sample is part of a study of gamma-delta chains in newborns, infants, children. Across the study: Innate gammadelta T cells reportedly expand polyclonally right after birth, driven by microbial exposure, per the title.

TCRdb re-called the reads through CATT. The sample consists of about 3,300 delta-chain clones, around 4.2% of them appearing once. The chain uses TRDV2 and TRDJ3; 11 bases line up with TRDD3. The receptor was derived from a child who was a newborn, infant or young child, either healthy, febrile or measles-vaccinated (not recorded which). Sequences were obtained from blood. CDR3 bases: TGTGCCTGTGACACCGTACTGGGGGATATGAGATCCTGGGACACCCGACAGATGTTTTTC. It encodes CACDTVLGDMRSWDTRQMFF.